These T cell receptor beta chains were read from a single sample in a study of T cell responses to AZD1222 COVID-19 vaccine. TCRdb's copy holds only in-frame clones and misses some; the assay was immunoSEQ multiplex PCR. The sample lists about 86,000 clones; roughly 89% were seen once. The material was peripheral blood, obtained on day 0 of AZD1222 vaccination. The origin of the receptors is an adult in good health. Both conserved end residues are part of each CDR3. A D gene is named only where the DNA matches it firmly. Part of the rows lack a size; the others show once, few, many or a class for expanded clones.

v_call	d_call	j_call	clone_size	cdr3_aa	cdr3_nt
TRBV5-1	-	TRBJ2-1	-	CASSLFRRNEQFF	TGCGCCAGCAGCTTGTTTAGGCGCAATGAGCAGTTCTTC
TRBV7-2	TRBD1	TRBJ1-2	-	CASSLARVGQGAYYGYTF	TGTGCCAGCAGCTTAGCAAGGGTGGGACAGGGGGCTTACTATGGCTACACCTTC
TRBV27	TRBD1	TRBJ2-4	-	CASSLLGQGAKNIQYF	TGTGCCAGCAGTTTATTGGGACAGGGGGCCAAAAACATTCAGTACTTC
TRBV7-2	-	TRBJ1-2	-	CASSQEGGDILGGGYTF	TGTGCCAGCAGCCAAGAGGGGGGGGACATTCTCGGCGGTGGCTACACCTTC
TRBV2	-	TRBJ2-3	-	CASSGRGDTQYF	TGTGCCAGCAGTGGGAGAGGGGATACGCAGTATTTT
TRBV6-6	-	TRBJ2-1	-	CASTPLDHNEQFF	TGTGCCAGCACCCCTTTAGACCACAATGAGCAGTTCTTC
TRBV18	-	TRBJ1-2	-	CASSPGSDYGYTF	TGTGCCAGCTCACCAGGTAGCGACTATGGCTACACCTTC
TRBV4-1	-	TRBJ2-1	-	CASSQALGSYNEQFF	TGCGCCAGCAGCCAAGCGCTCGGGTCCTACAATGAGCAGTTCTTC
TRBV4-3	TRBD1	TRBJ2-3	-	CASSHSRDRGQVDTQYF	TGCGCCAGCAGCCATTCCCGGGACAGGGGGCAGGTAGATACGCAGTATTTT
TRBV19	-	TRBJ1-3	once	CATHRASGNTIYF	TGTGCCACCCACCGGGCATCTGGAAACACCATATATTTT
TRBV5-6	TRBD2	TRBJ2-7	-	CASSLGAGDYEQYF	TGTGCCAGCAGCTTGGGCGCGGGAGACTACGAGCAGTACTTC
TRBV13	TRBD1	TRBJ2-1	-	CASSLQGGNYNEQFF	TGTGCCAGCAGCTTACAAGGGGGCAATTACAATGAGCAGTTCTTC
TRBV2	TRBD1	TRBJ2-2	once	CASSKEQGVVGELFF	TGTGCCAGCAGTAAGGAACAGGGGGTTGTCGGGGAGCTGTTTTTT
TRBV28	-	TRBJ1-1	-	CASIYGVNTEAFF	TGTGCCAGCATATACGGGGTGAACACTGAAGCTTTCTTT
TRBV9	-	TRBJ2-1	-	CASTQPSYEQFF	TGTGCCAGCACCCAGCCTAGCTATGAGCAGTTCTTC